The subject of this entry is one TCR beta chain. TCRdb keeps only in-frame clones here, not all; method: immunoSEQ multiplex PCR. The profile shows under 250,000 clones, about 83% of them singletons. These data come from a study of blood T cell repertoires in COVID-19. The specimen was PBMCs or T cells enriched from blood (not recorded which). This TCR came from a woman aged 40 to 50 who had been exposed to COVID-19.

CDR3 residues: CASSDFGLPEGEQFF. In DNA, the CDR3 is TGTGCCAGCAGTGACTTTGGACTACCCGAGGGTGAGCAGTTCTTC. J is TRBJ2-1 and V is TRBV6-4; D perhaps matches TRBD2 (6 bases). CDR3 size: 15 residues. Germline assignment: CDR1 MRHNA and CDR2 SNTAGT. Trimming removed 1 base from V and 9 bases from J, with 16 bases in between.